Presented here are 29 T cell receptor beta chains from one specimen sequenced in a study of cytomegalovirus exposure and HLA in healthy donors. The PCR was carried out with 60 Vbeta primers and 13 Jbeta primers. Using immunoSEQ multiplex PCR, the repertoire was profiled, and TCRdb retains in-frame clones only, with some absent. The sample has approximately 89,000 clones; about three quarters are singletons. The sample comprised PBMCs. The receptor source for this set is a man aged 30-40 years in good health and CMV-seropositive.

The chain carries TRBV2 and TRBJ2-7; TRBD1 agrees at 9 bases. The CDR3 totals 15 residues. J lost 7 bases, V lost 2 bases, and 9 bases had no gene match. The V gene's germline CDR1 is SNHLY and CDR2 FYNNEI. CDR3 sequence (DNA): TGTGCCAGCAGTGAAAATGGACAGGGGATGGGGGAGCAGTACTTC. Translation gives CASSENGQGMGEQYF. The full variable domain, with the rest looked up from reference TRBV2 and TRBJ2-7, is EPEVTQTPSHQVTQMGQEVILRCVPISNHLYFYWYRQILGQKVEFLVSFYNNEISEKSEIFDDQFSVERPDGSNFTLKIRSTKLEDSAMYFCASSENGQGMGEQYFGPGTRLTVT.

This sequence joins TRBV6-5 and TRBJ1-2, with a possible D match to TRBD1 (6 bases). The V gene lost 5 bases and the J gene lost 4 bases, with 14 bases spanning the gap. This CDR3 spans 14 amino acids. Germline CDR1 and CDR2: MNHEY and SVGAGI. CDR3 residues: CASSGLTGFYGYTF. The CDR3 DNA follows: TGTGCCAGCAGTGGCCTTACAGGGTTCTATGGCTACACCTTC.

The chain combines TRBV7-6 with TRBJ2-5, with D possibly being TRBD2 (7 bases). Germline V CDR1 and CDR2: SGHVS, FNYEAQ. The V end was cut by 7 bases, the J end by 3 bases, with 15 bases between. The CDR3 length is 14 residues. The DNA for the CDR3 is TGTGCCAGCACGGGGGGCGGCTCCAAAGAGACCCAGTACTTC. Translating gives CASTGGGSKETQYF.

The chain links TRBV5-5 to TRBJ2-5; D possibly corresponds to TRBD1 (6 bases). This CDR3 is built from 13 residues. Germline CDR1 reads SGHKS; CDR2 reads YYEKEE (reference sequence). The V end was cut by 3 bases, the J end by 4 bases, with 10 bases between. In DNA, the CDR3 is TGTGCCAGCAGCTCCACAGGGACAGAGACCCAGTACTTC. Translated: CASSSTGTETQYF.

The chain employs TRBV14 and TRBJ1-2; unclear D gene. Germline V lookup: CDR1 SGHDN, CDR2 FVKESK. V was trimmed by 4 bases and J by 3 bases, leaving 12 bases between them. The CDR3 covers 14 residues. The CDR3 sequence is CASSPIGGDYGYTF. CDR3 in DNA: TGTGCCAGCAGCCCGATTGGAGGCGACTATGGCTACACCTTC.

V gene TRBV5-4 combines with J gene TRBJ2-5, with TRBD2 matching 16 bases. The CDR3 contains 17 residues. Germline V gene sequence: CDR1 SGHNT, CDR2 YYREEE (reference sequence). The V segment lost 3 bases and the J segment 5 bases; nucleotides outside the gene matches: 7. The CDR3 sequence is CASSYGTSGGAWETQYF. CDR3 sequence (DNA): TGTGCCAGCAGCTATGGGACTAGCGGGGGGGCCTGGGAGACCCAGTACTTC.

The chain employs TRBV2 and TRBJ2-7; the D is unclear. From germline, CDR1 is SNHLY and CDR2 FYNNEI. V was clipped by 6 bases and J by 3 bases, with 9 bases between them. The CDR3 covers 12 residues. CDR3 nucleotides: TGTGCCAGCAGACAGAACCGCTACGAGCAGTACTTC. It codes for CASRQNRYEQYF.

The V call is TRBV28, the J call TRBJ1-6, with 7 bases matching TRBD1. CDR1 is MDHEN, CDR2 SYDVKM, per germline. Trimming took 6 bases from V and 10 from J; bases not matched to a gene: 9. CDR3 length equals 14 residues. The CDR3, as DNA: TGTGCCAGCAGCCCCACAGGGGTCAAGTCACCCCTCCACTTT. Translating it yields CASSPTGVKSPLHF.

The rearrangement uses TRBV18 and TRBJ1-2, with 10 bases matching TRBD1. The V gene's germline CDR1 is KGHSH and CDR2 LQKENI. The ends lost 4 bases at V and 2 bases at J; junction bases unmatched: 4. This CDR3 comprises 15 residues. CDR3 sequence (DNA): TGTGCCAGCTCACAGGGGACAGGGGAGAACTATGGCTACACCTTC. Protein: CASSQGTGENYGYTF.

The V call is TRBV5-1, the J call TRBJ1-4, with a possible D match to TRBD1 (5 bases). CDR1 is SGHRS and CDR2 is YFSETQ in the germline V gene. V lost 3 bases to trimming and J lost 8 bases, with 11 bases between them. This CDR3 has 13 amino acids. The DNA for the CDR3 is TGCGCCAGCAGCTGGGGGGGTGGCGAAAAACTGTTTTTT. Translated, it gives CASSWGGGEKLFF.

The chain links TRBV7-8 to TRBJ2-2; 10 bases fit TRBD2. The V segment lost 5 bases and the J segment 3 bases; nucleotides outside the gene matches: 12. The CDR3 runs to 18 residues. Germline values: CDR1 SGHVS, CDR2 FQNEAQ. For the CDR3, the DNA is TGTGCCAGCAGCCCTCAAACCCGACTAGCGGGCTACACCGGGGAGCTGTTTTTT. It codes for CASSPQTRLAGYTGELFF.

The J gene is TRBJ2-2, the V gene TRBV18; the match to TRBD1 covers 9 bases. CDR1 KGHSH and CDR2 LQKENI come from the germline V gene. Trimming at V came to 6 bases and at J to 5 bases, leaving 4 bases not matched to a gene. The CDR3 extends over 14 amino acids. CDR3 nucleotide sequence: TGTGCCAGCTCTCGGACAGGGGAAACCGGGGAGCTGTTTTTT. Translated: CASSRTGETGELFF.

V usage is TRBV2 and J usage is TRBJ1-3; weak D call: TRBD1 (6 bases). CDR1 is SNHLY and CDR2 is FYNNEI in the germline V gene. This CDR3 comprises 14 residues. Trimming took 6 bases from V and 1 from J, leaving 10 bases between them. DNA of the CDR3: TGTGCCAGCAGGGACAGACGGTCTGGAAACACCATATATTTT. It encodes CASRDRRSGNTIYF. The full variable domain, completed using reference TRBV2 and TRBJ1-3, is EPEVTQTPSHQVTQMGQEVILRCVPISNHLYFYWYRQILGQKVEFLVSFYNNEISEKSEIFDDQFSVERPDGSNFTLKIRSTKLEDSAMYFCASRDRRSGNTIYFGEGSWLTVV.

This chain uses TRBV6-4 with TRBJ2-1; D may be TRBD2 (6 bases). The germline gives CDR1 MRHNA, CDR2 SNTAGT. The CDR3 is made up of 19 amino acids. The V and J ends lost 4 bases and 7 bases respectively, with 29 bases between them. DNA of the CDR3: TGTGCCAGCAGTGCCTCGCTTAAACCGGGACTCGGGATTTATAATGAGCAGTTCTTC. Its protein is CASSASLKPGLGIYNEQFF.

The chain recombines TRBV18 with TRBJ1-6, with 8 bases fitting TRBD1. From germline, CDR1 is KGHSH and CDR2 LQKENI. The J segment lost 6 bases and the V segment lost 2 bases, leaving 0 bases of the junction unmatched. The CDR3 runs 14 residues. The CDR3 loop is CASSPDRGNSPLHF. The DNA of the CDR3 is TGTGCCAGCTCACCAGACAGGGGTAATTCACCCCTCCACTTT.

V and J are TRBV11-3 and TRBJ2-1; TRBD2 matches at 8 bases. This CDR3 is built from 18 residues. Germline V gives CDR1 SGHNT, CDR2 YENEEA. After removal of 0 bases from V and 0 bases from J, the junction contained 7 bases not matched to a gene. The CDR3 DNA reads TGTGCCAGCAGCTTAGATTCCCTTAGCGGGGTCTCCTACAATGAGCAGTTCTTC. Its translation is CASSLDSLSGVSYNEQFF.

Worth noting for this clone: A junction end diverges from the germline sequence, so it may reflect a read error. The genes are TRBV7-7 and TRBJ1-3, with D maybe TRBD1 (5 bases). The germline gives CDR1 SSHAT, CDR2 FNYEAQ (reference sequence). The CDR3 is 14 amino acids. The CDR3 sequence: CASSPDNAGGTIYF. The CDR3 DNA follows: TGTGCTAGCAGCCCCGACAACGCGGGGGGCACCATATATTTT.

This clone has a handful of counts. V gene TRBV2 combines with J gene TRBJ2-7; 7 positions match TRBD1. The CDR3 spans 16 residues. V shed 3 bases and J 1 base; nucleotides not matched to a gene: 9. From germline, CDR1 is SNHLY and CDR2 FYNNEI. DNA of the CDR3: TGTGCCAGCAGTGATCCGGGACAGACGAAATCCTACGAGCAGTACTTC. It translates to CASSDPGQTKSYEQYF.

The chain uses TRBV6-5 and TRBJ1-2; D is possibly TRBD1 (6 bases). The V end lost 3 bases, the J end lost 3 bases, and 17 bases lay between the germline ends. This CDR3 has 16 residues. Germline loops: CDR1 MNHEY, CDR2 SVGAGI. DNA of the CDR3: TGTGCCAGCAGTTATCTCCCTTGGGGGGGCCACTATGGCTACACCTTC. Protein product: CASSYLPWGGHYGYTF.

This chain links TRBV28 with TRBJ1-4; TRBD1 is a possible D gene (6 bases). The CDR3 runs to 14 residues. Germline lookup yields CDR1 MDHEN and CDR2 SYDVKM. The ends were cut back, 7 bases at V and 7 bases at J, with 16 bases in the middle. CDR3 DNA: TGTGCCAGCACCCGGGACAACCGTCCTGAAAAACTGTTTTTT. Protein product: CASTRDNRPEKLFF. Filled out from reference TRBV28 and TRBJ1-4, the complete variable domain reads DVKVTQSSRYLVKRTGEKVFLECVQDMDHENMFWYRQDPGLGLRLIYFSYDVKMKEKGDIPEGYSVSREKKERFSLILESASTNQTSMYLCASTRDNRPEKLFFGSGTQLSVL.

The genes are TRBV4-2 and TRBJ2-7, with D uncertain. This CDR3 spans 12 amino acids. V was trimmed by 1 base and J by 6 bases, leaving 7 bases between them. Germline lookup yields CDR1 LGHNA and CDR2 YNFKEQ. CDR3 sequence: CASSQGAAEQYF. Here the CDR3 DNA reads TGTGCCAGCAGCCAAGGGGCAGCCGAGCAGTACTTC.

The chain has TRBV7-8 and TRBJ2-2, with 7 bases matching TRBD1. The trim removed 5 bases at V and 5 bases at J, leaving 11 bases unmatched. In germline, CDR1 is SGHVS, CDR2 FQNEAQ. This CDR3 has 16 residues. The CDR3 coding sequence is TGTGCCAGCAGCCCCACCAGACAGGGAAAAACCGGGGAGCTGTTTTTT. Its translation: CASSPTRQGKTGELFF.

V usage is TRBV21-1 and J usage is TRBJ2-3; the D call of TRBD1 is as the table states it, not checked on the DNA. TRBV21-1 is a known pseudogene. This CDR3 region has 14 residues. The CDR3 sequence: CASSKVGSTDTQYF. CDR3 bases: TGTGCCAGCAGCAAAGTGGGCAGCACAGATACGCAGTATTTT.

Notes on this clone: Within the sample, other DNA sequences also encode this same CDR3. This chain connects TRBV7-9 to TRBJ2-5; no clear D gene. V was cut by 3 bases and J by 5 bases, with 7 bases left in between. Germline assignment: CDR1 SEHNR and CDR2 FQNEAQ (reference sequence). There are 12 residues in the CDR3. This chain's CDR3 is CASSLAVETQYF. The DNA of the CDR3 is TGTGCCAGCAGCTTGGCCGTGGAGACCCAGTACTTC.

A remark on this clone: Compared with germline, one end of the junction differs, possibly owing to a read error. The chain has TRBV7-9 and TRBJ1-5, with 7 bases matching TRBD1. The CDR3 totals 14 residues. Germline CDR1 reads SEHNR; CDR2 reads FQNEAQ (reference sequence). The DNA for the CDR3 is TGTTCCAGCAGCGCCAGGGGGAGCAATCAGCCCCAGCATTTT. Translation: CSSSARGSNQPQHF.

CDR3: CAWSNGGSSNQPQHF. Here the CDR3 DNA reads TGTGCCTGGAGTAATGGGGGGAGCAGCAATCAGCCCCAGCATTTT. This rearrangement joins TRBV30 to TRBJ1-5, with a tentative D call TRBD1 (5 bases). Germline V gene lookup returns CDR1 GTSNPN and CDR2 SVGIG (reference sequence). The CDR3 contains 15 residues. The V end was cut by 2 bases, the J end by 1 base, with 12 bases between. Variable domain in full (rest from reference TRBV30 and TRBJ1-5): SQTIHQWPATLVQPVGSPLSLECTVEGTSNPNLYWYRQAAGRGLQLLFYSVGIGQISSEVPQNLSASRPQDRQFILSSKKLLLSDSGFYLCAWSNGGSSNQPQHFGDGTRLSIL.

The CDR3 sequence is CASSEGLAGGQETQYF. CDR3 bases: TGTGCCAGCAGTGAAGGGCTAGCGGGGGGCCAAGAGACCCAGTACTTC. This chain links TRBV6-1 with TRBJ2-5, with 11 nucleotides matching TRBD2. V lost 1 base to trimming and J lost 1 base; unmatched junction nucleotides: 2. The V gene's germline CDR1 is MNHNS and CDR2 SASEGT. The CDR3 loop spans 16 amino acids.

The rearrangement links TRBV15 to TRBJ1-3, with D hard to call. Germline V gene sequence: CDR1 LNHNV, CDR2 YYDKDF (reference sequence). The CDR3 loop spans 14 amino acids. V was clipped by 0 bases and J by 0 bases, with 3 bases between them. The CDR3 region is CATSRDNSGNTIYF. In nucleotides, the CDR3 is TGTGCCACCAGCAGAGATAACTCTGGAAACACCATATATTTT.

The CDR3 region is CASSVQSGLDTQYF. Written as DNA, the CDR3 is TGTGCCAGCAGCGTCCAATCGGGTTTAGATACGCAGTATTTT. The chain carries TRBV9 and TRBJ2-3, with D uncertain. The germline V and J ends were trimmed by 2 bases and 5 bases, with 12 bases remaining between them. Germline V CDR1 and CDR2: SGDLS, YYNGEE. This CDR3 comprises 14 residues.